This TCR beta chain was sequenced in a study of T cell changes during pregnancy in multiple sclerosis. The CDR3 contains 14 residues. Per the germline V gene, CDR1 is MNHNY and CDR2 is SVGAGI (reference sequence). Deletions cut 0 bases from V and 7 bases from J, with 9 bases between. Clones were read by immunoSEQ multiplex PCR, and TCRdb kept only the in-frame ones, dropping some. The sample holds more than 15,000 clones, roughly 90% seen once. The receptor's source is a female donor in good health, enrolled as a control in a pregnancy study. The chain uses TRBV6-6 and TRBJ2-2; maybe TRBD2 (5 bases). The source material was CD8+ T cells from peripheral blood mononuclear cells, sampled after pregnancy. CDR3 amino acids: CASSYSSEVGELFF. The CDR3 bases are TGTGCCAGCAGTTACTCGTCGGAGGTCGGGGAGCTGTTTTTT.